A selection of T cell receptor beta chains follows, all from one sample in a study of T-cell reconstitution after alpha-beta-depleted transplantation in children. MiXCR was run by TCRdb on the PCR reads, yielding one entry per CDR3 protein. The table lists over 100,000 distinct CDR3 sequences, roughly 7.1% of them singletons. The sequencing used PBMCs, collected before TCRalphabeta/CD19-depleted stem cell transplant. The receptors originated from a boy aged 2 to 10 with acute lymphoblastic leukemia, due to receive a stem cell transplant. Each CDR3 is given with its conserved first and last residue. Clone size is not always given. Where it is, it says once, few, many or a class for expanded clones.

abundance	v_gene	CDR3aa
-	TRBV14	CASSQGGPYEQYF
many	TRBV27	CASSGQGNEKLFF
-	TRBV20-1	CSAASGGAVNTQYF
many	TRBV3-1	CASSQGLEAFF
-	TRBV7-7	CASSLPTAPLNTEAFF
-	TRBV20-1	CSADGVIEQYF
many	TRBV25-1	CASSELGVGSAETQYF
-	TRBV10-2	CASSESGGEGNTEAFF
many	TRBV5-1	CASSIGPTQETQYF
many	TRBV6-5	CASSYGEVYTF
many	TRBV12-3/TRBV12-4	CASSLGTHVEQYF
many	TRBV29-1	CSVGPSGAGVTDTQYF
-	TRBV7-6	CASSLDQGAIQYF
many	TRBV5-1	CASSLRPNPGNTIYF
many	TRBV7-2	CASSLSGGGTEAFF
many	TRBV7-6	CASSKSGHEQYF
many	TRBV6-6	CASSNQGSHQPQHF
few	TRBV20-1	CSAAGAANEKLFF
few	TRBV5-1	CASSSRTGRYGYTF
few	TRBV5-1	CASKDSYNSPLHF
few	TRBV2	CASSEQAGIYNEQFF
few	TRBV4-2	CASSHQGANTGELFF
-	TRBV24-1	CATRQGPNNEQFF
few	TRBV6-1	CASSEWGLMNTEAFF
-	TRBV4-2	CASSQDPRRGLHYNEQFF
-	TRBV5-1	CASSLGLTALSGNTIYF
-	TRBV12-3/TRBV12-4	CASIRAGGPYNEQFF
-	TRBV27	CASSSLHGQGIEQYF
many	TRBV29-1	CSVEITDTQYF